Below are 12 T cell receptor beta chains sequenced from a single sample in a study of radiotherapy plus CTLA-4 blockade in lung cancer. TCRdb keeps only in-frame clones here, not all; method: immunoSEQ multiplex PCR. Seen here are over 95,000 clones, 65% to 80% observed once, and the top ten hold approximately 2.8%. This specimen consisted of peripheral blood, obtained from a patient treated with radiotherapy plus ipilimumab. The receptors were gathered from a human donor with non-small cell lung cancer who had a partial response to radiotherapy plus ipilimumab. Some clones in this sample may be carry-over from other donors' samples.

As DNA, the CDR3 is TGTGCCAGCAGTAGAGCGGACAGGGGAGCTGGCTACACCTTC. Residues: CASSRADRGAGYTF. The chain joins TRBV6-5 to TRBJ1-2; 9 positions match TRBD1. The V and J ends lost 5 bases and 7 bases, in that order; junction bases with no gene match: 8. The germline CDR1 and CDR2 sequences are MNHEY and SVGAGI. CDR3 size: 14 residues.

The chain couples TRBV15 to TRBJ2-1, with 7 bases identical to TRBD2. After removal of 2 bases from V and 9 bases from J, the junction contained 7 bases not matched to a gene. In germline, CDR1 is LNHNV, CDR2 YYDKDF (reference sequence). The CDR3 covers 14 residues. The CDR3 sequence: CATSRPTSLSEQFF. The CDR3 DNA follows: TGTGCCACCAGCAGACCGACTAGCCTGAGTGAGCAGTTCTTC.

J is TRBJ2-7 and V is TRBV29-1, with TRBD2 matching over 9 bases. After removal of 6 bases from V and 4 bases from J, the junction contained 7 bases not matched to a gene. The CDR3 consists of 13 residues. The germline V gene has CDR1 SQVTM and CDR2 ANQGSEA. As DNA, the CDR3 is TGCAGCGTCTCTCGCGGGAGGGCTTACGAGCAGTACTTC. Encoded protein: CSVSRGRAYEQYF.

V is TRBV10-3 and J is TRBJ1-2; 7 bases map to TRBD1. J gave up 4 bases and V 5 bases, and 7 bases lay outside the gene matches. The CDR3 contains 14 residues. Germline V gene lookup returns CDR1 ENHRY and CDR2 SYGVKD. Written as DNA, the CDR3 is TGTGCCATCAGTCTTAACCGGGACAGCTATGGCTACACCTTC. This translates into CAISLNRDSYGYTF.

The table lists this clone with a count of one. The chain combines TRBV28 with TRBJ1-2; D is perhaps TRBD1 (5 bases). CDR1 is MDHEN, CDR2 SYDVKM, per germline. The V end was cut by 10 bases, the J end by 2 bases, with 17 bases between. This CDR3 has 14 residues. CDR3: CANRTLTENYGYTF. The CDR3 nucleotides read TGTGCCAACAGGACACTCACAGAAAACTATGGCTACACCTTC.

This clone was detected only once. This rearrangement joins TRBV5-1 to TRBJ2-1; tentative D call: TRBD1 (6 bases). The CDR3 loop spans 15 amino acids. Per germline, CDR1 SGHRS and CDR2 YFSETQ. V was pared by 1 base and J by 9 bases, with 17 bases between. The CDR3, as DNA: TGCGCCAGCAGCTTGACTCAGGGCCCCAGGGGTGAGCAGTTCTTC. This encodes CASSLTQGPRGEQFF.

V gene TRBV6-5 combines with J gene TRBJ1-2, with D tentatively TRBD1 (5 bases). The CDR3 runs to 15 residues. The germline V gene has CDR1 MNHEY and CDR2 SVGAGI. V lost 2 bases to trimming and J lost 1 base, with 11 bases between them. The CDR3 spells CASSYKGRNNYGYTF. CDR3 nucleotide sequence: TGTGCCAGCAGTTACAAGGGGCGGAATAACTATGGCTACACCTTC.

The chain recombines TRBV7-3 with TRBJ2-1; possible D gene TRBD2, 6 bases. The CDR3 extends over 13 amino acids. Germline V gene sequence: CDR1 SGHTA, CDR2 FQGTGA. V lost 2 bases to trimming and J lost 7 bases, with 9 bases between them. CDR3 DNA sequence: TGTGCCAGCAGCTTAGGGACTGGAAATGAGCAGTTCTTC. Translation gives CASSLGTGNEQFF.

This clone has just a few counts. The chain employs TRBV6-6 and TRBJ1-2; D unclear. The length of the CDR3 is 12 residues. From germline, CDR1 is MNHNY and CDR2 SVGAGI (reference sequence). The V end lost 7 bases, the J end lost 8 bases, and 14 bases lay between the germline ends. The DNA of the CDR3 is TGTGCCAGCACGGGGTCCAACTGGGGCTACACCTTC. Residues: CASTGSNWGYTF.

The V gene is TRBV28, the J gene TRBJ1-5, with TRBD1 identical over 9 bases. J was trimmed by 7 bases and V by 6 bases; bases with no gene match: 13. Germline V CDR1 and CDR2: MDHEN, SYDVKM. There are 16 residues in the CDR3. DNA of the CDR3: TGTGCCAGCAGCTCTACACCGGGACAGGGAATGCAGCCCCAGCATTTT. Translating it yields CASSSTPGQGMQPQHF.

This rearrangement joins TRBV7-8 to TRBJ1-2; D possibly corresponds to TRBD1 (6 bases). This CDR3 contains 15 residues. CDR1 and CDR2 (germline): SGHVS, FQNEAQ. V lost 4 bases and J lost 5, with 17 bases in between. CDR3 DNA: TGTGCCAGCAGCTCCCTTGGGGCAGGGACATATGGCTACACCTTC. It codes for CASSSLGAGTYGYTF.

The V and J genes are TRBV7-9 and TRBJ1-3; 9 nucleotides match TRBD1. The CDR3 contains 16 residues. Germline V gene lookup returns CDR1 SEHNR and CDR2 FQNEAQ (reference sequence). J gave up 2 bases and V 5 bases, and 7 bases lay outside the gene matches. The CDR3 region is CASSPGQGYAGNTIYF. CDR3 nucleotides: TGTGCCAGCAGCCCAGGACAGGGGTACGCTGGAAACACCATATATTTT.